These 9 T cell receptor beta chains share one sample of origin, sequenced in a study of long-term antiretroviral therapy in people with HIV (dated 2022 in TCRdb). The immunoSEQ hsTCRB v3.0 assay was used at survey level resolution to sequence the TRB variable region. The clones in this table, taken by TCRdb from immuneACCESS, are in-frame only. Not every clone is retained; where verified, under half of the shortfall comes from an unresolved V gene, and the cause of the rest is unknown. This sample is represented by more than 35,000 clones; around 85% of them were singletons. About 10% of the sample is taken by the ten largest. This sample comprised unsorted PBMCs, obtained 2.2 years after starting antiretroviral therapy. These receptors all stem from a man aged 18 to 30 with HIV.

The CDR3 region has the DNA TGTGCCAGCAGCGAAGGACGTTCCGAGGAAAAACTGTTTTTT. Translated, it gives CASSEGRSEEKLFF. The chain is built from TRBV9 and TRBJ1-4; D is uncertain. Germline lookup yields CDR1 SGDLS and CDR2 YYNGEE. Trimming removed 3 bases from V and 8 bases from J, with 14 bases in between. This CDR3 has 14 residues. Filled out from reference TRBV9 and TRBJ1-4, the complete variable domain reads DSGVTQTPKHLITATGQRVTLRCSPRSGDLSVYWYQQSLDQGLQFLIQYYNGEERAKGNILERFSAQQFPDLHSELNLSSLELGDSALYFCASSEGRSEEKLFFGSGTQLSVL.

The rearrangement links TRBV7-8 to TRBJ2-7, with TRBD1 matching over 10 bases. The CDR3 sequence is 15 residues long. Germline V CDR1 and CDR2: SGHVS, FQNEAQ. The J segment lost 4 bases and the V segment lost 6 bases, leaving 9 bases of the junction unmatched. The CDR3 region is CASRGGQGTFYEQYF. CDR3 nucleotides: TGTGCCAGCAGAGGGGGACAGGGGACATTTTACGAGCAGTACTTC.

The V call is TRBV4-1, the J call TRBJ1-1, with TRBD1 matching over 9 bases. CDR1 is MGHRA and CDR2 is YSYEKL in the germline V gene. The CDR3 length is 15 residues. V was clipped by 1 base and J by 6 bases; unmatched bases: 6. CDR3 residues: CASSQVGGQGPEAFF. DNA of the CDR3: TGCGCCAGCAGCCAAGTAGGGGGACAGGGCCCTGAAGCTTTCTTT.

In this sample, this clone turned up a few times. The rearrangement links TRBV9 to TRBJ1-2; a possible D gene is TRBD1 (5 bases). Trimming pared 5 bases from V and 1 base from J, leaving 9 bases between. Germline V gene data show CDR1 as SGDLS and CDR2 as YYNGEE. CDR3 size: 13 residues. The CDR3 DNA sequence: TGTGCCAGCAGTGGGGGGGGTAACTATGGCTACACCTTC. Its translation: CASSGGGNYGYTF.

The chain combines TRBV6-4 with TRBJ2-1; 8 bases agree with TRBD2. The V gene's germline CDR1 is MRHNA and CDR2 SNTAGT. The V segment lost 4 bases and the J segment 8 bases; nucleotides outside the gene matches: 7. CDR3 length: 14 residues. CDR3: CASSVSGGLDEQFF. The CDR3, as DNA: TGTGCCAGCAGTGTTTCGGGAGGGTTGGATGAGCAGTTCTTC.

CDR3 protein: CAWSGPATSYGYTF. CDR3 coding DNA: TGTGCCTGGAGTGGTCCTGCGACATCCTATGGCTACACCTTC. The rearrangement uses TRBV30 and TRBJ1-2; D not certain. This CDR3 has 14 residues. Between the trimmed V and J ends, which lost 1 base and 4 bases, there was a span of 13 bases. Germline CDR1 is GTSNPN and CDR2 is SVGIG (reference sequence).

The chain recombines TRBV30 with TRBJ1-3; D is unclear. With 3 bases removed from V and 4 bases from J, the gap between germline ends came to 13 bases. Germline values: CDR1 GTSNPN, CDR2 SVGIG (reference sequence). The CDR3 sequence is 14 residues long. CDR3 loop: CAWRGLDVGNTIYF. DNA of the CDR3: TGTGCCTGGAGAGGACTTGACGTGGGAAACACCATATATTTT.

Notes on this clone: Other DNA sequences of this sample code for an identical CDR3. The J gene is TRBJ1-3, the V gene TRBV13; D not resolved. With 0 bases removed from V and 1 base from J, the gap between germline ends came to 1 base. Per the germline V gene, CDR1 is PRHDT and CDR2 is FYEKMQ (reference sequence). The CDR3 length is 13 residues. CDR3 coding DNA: TGTGCCAGCAGCTTAGGGTCTGGAAACACCATATATTTT. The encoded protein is CASSLGSGNTIYF.

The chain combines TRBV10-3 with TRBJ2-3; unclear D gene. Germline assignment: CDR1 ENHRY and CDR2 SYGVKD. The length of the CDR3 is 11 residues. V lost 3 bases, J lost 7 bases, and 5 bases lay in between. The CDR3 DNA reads TGTGCCATCAGTGATTTAAATACGCAGTATTTT. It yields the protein CAISDLNTQYF.